Following are 11 T cell receptor beta chains from one sample sequenced in a study of T cell responses to AZD1222 COVID-19 vaccine. Profiled with immunoSEQ multiplex PCR; TCRdb holds only in-frame clones, not every one. This table holds under 150,000 clones, more than 90% found once. Sample: peripheral blood, taken 28 days after the second AZD1222 dose. All receptors derive from an adult who received the AZD1222 COVID-19 vaccine.

The gene calls are TRBV5-1 and TRBJ1-1, with D possibly matching TRBD1 (5 bases). CDR1 is SGHRS, CDR2 YFSETQ, per germline. This CDR3 has 14 amino acids. V lost 4 bases and J lost 7, with 17 bases in between. The CDR3 coding sequence is TGCGCCAGCAGCCTGGATCGGGGGGAGCGTGAAGCTTTCTTT. This translates into CASSLDRGEREAFF.

The chain joins TRBV6-5 to TRBJ2-2; D remains unclear. The CDR3 is 15 amino acids. The V end lost 2 bases, the J end lost 0 bases, and 7 bases lay between the germline ends. The germline gives CDR1 MNHEY, CDR2 SVGAGI. CDR3 residues: CASSYRRTNTGELFF. In nucleotides, the CDR3 is TGTGCCAGCAGTTACCGAAGGACGAACACCGGGGAGCTGTTTTTT.

The chain uses TRBV27 and TRBJ2-7; 14 nucleotides align to TRBD2. There are 15 residues in the CDR3. Trimming removed 2 bases from V and 6 bases from J; junction bases left unmatched: 3. CDR1 and CDR2 (germline): MNHEY, SMNVEV (reference sequence). The CDR3 spells CASSLVGLAGVEQYF. CDR3 sequence (DNA): TGTGCCAGCAGTTTAGTGGGACTAGCGGGAGTCGAGCAGTACTTC.

J is TRBJ2-6 and V is TRBV6-1; D uncertain. Trimming took off 0 bases at V and 2 bases at J, with 5 bases between the two ends. The CDR3 spans 15 residues. Germline CDR1 MNHNS, CDR2 SASEGT. CDR3 protein: CASSEADAGANVLTF. As DNA, the CDR3 is TGTGCCAGCAGTGAAGCGGACGCTGGGGCCAACGTCCTGACTTTC.

The genes are TRBV5-1 and TRBJ1-6; D is perhaps TRBD1 (6 bases). The CDR3 has 15 amino acids. Germline-derived CDR1 and CDR2 are SGHRS and YFSETQ. The germline V and J ends were trimmed by 2 bases and 9 bases, with 15 bases remaining between them. CDR3 nucleotides: TGCGCCAGCAGCTTCATTGGGGGCCCCAGTTCACCCCTCCACTTT. This translates into CASSFIGGPSSPLHF.

The chain carries TRBV18 and TRBJ1-1; D unresolved. Germline V lookup: CDR1 KGHSH, CDR2 LQKENI. The V gene lost 4 bases and the J gene lost 3 bases, with 9 bases spanning the gap. This CDR3 has 13 residues. CDR3 in amino acids: CASSRERDTEAFF. The DNA of the CDR3 is TGTGCCAGCTCACGGGAGCGGGACACTGAAGCTTTCTTT.

The rearrangement links TRBV6-5 to TRBJ1-6; possibly TRBD1 for D (5 bases). The CDR3 spans 14 residues. The germline V gene has CDR1 MNHEY and CDR2 SVGAGI. Trimming removed 7 bases from V and 6 bases from J, with 13 bases in between. CDR3 residues: CASIGGALNSPLHF. CDR3 nucleotide sequence: TGTGCCAGCATTGGAGGGGCGCTTAATTCACCCCTCCACTTT.

The J gene is TRBJ1-1, the V gene TRBV5-4; no definite D call. This CDR3 has 12 amino acids. The V and J ends lost 4 bases and 3 bases respectively, with 7 bases between them. Per germline, CDR1 SGHNT and CDR2 YYREEE (reference sequence). As DNA, the CDR3 is TGTGCCAGCAGCCCTACGGACACTGAAGCTTTCTTT. It codes for CASSPTDTEAFF.

The chain links TRBV29-1 to TRBJ2-7, with 14 bases aligning to TRBD2. V shed 4 bases, J shed 2 bases, and the junction held 4 bases outside the gene matches. This CDR3 has 15 amino acids. Looked up from germline, CDR1 is SQVTM and CDR2 is ANQGSEA. In DNA, the CDR3 is TGCAGCGTTGGGGGGACTAGCGGGGGCGCCTACGAGCAGTACTTC. As protein: CSVGGTSGGAYEQYF.

This CDR3 is CASSQDLLGTGRNTIYF. The CDR3 nucleotides read TGCGCCAGCAGCCAAGATTTGTTGGGGACAGGGCGGAACACCATATATTTT. The gene calls are TRBV4-3 and TRBJ1-3; TRBD1 aligns across 9 bases. Trimming took 0 bases from V and 7 from J; bases not matched to a gene: 10. Germline lookup yields CDR1 LGHNA and CDR2 YSLEER. The length of the CDR3 is 17 residues.

This rearrangement joins TRBV7-2 to TRBJ2-5, with TRBD2 matching 7 bases. This CDR3 is 14 amino acids long. Germline trimming cut 0 bases from V and 5 bases from J; bases unmatched to any gene: 3. CDR1 and CDR2 from the germline V gene are SGHTA and FQGNSA. CDR3 protein: CASSLAMGGETQYF. The CDR3 nucleotides are TGTGCCAGCAGCTTAGCGATGGGGGGGGAGACCCAGTACTTC.